One and the same sample provided the 4 T cell receptor beta chains below, sequenced in a study of blood T cell repertoires in COVID-19 (dated by TCRdb to about 2020). Receptor libraries were prepared by the immunoSEQ multiplex PCR assay. This immuneACCESS table, as held by TCRdb, lists in-frame sequences with V and J called but not all clones. Of the missing ones, under half trace to an unresolved V gene in checked studies; the others have no known cause. In all, the sample holds some 190,000 clones, and approximately 86% of those were seen once. The top ten hold less than 1.5% of the sample. Sequenced sample: peripheral blood. These TCRs come from a man younger than 40 with acute or convalescent COVID-19.

This clone was seen more than once but under ten times. The chain links TRBV27 to TRBJ1-6; no reliable D call. The CDR3 is 16 residues long. Trimming shortened V by 4 bases and J by 0 bases, and 10 bases separated the two germline ends. Germline CDR1 and CDR2: MNHEY and SMNVEV (reference sequence). This CDR3 is CASSSLSSSYNSPLHF. The CDR3 DNA reads TGTGCCAGCAGTTCCTTATCGAGCTCCTATAATTCACCCCTCCACTTT.

The chain employs TRBV3-1 (or the pseudogene TRBV3-2) and TRBJ2-3, with TRBD2 identical over 9 bases. Germline CDR1 is LGHDT and CDR2 is YNNKEL (reference sequence). This CDR3 contains 15 residues. The ends lost 4 bases at V and 1 base at J; junction bases unmatched: 3. The CDR3 DNA is TGTGCCAGCAGCCCTCCTAGCGGGGGCACAGATACGCAGTATTTT. Its translation: CASSPPSGGTDTQYF.

This chain connects TRBV27 to TRBJ2-7, with 10 bases fitting TRBD2. J was trimmed by 3 bases and V by 0 bases; bases with no gene match: 2. Germline assignment: CDR1 MNHEY and CDR2 SMNVEV (reference sequence). This CDR3 comprises 15 residues. This CDR3 is CASSLSSGGFYEQYF. CDR3 nucleotide sequence: TGTGCCAGCAGTTTATCTAGCGGGGGGTTCTACGAGCAGTACTTC.

The V gene is TRBV18, the J gene TRBJ2-5, with 12 bases aligning to TRBD1. The germline CDR1 and CDR2 sequences are KGHSH and LQKENI. The CDR3 consists of 19 residues. The junction had 16 bases not matched to a gene; V was cut back by 4 bases and J by 4 bases. The CDR3 is CASSRSGQGASRVLETQYF. For the CDR3, the DNA is TGTGCCAGCTCACGATCGGGACAGGGGGCATCGAGGGTATTAGAGACCCAGTACTTC.